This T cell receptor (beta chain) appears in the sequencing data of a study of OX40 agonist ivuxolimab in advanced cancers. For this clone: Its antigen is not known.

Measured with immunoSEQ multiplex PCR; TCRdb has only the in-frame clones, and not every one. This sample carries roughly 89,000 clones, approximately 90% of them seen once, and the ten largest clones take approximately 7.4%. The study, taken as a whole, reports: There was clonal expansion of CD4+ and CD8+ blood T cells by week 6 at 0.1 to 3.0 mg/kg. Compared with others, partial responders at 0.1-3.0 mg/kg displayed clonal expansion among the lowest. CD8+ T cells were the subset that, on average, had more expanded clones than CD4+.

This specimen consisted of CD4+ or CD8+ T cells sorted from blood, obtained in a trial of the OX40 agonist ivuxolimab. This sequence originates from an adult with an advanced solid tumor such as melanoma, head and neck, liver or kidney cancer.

CDR3 region: CAISKQGQGDTEAFF. CDR3 nucleotide sequence: TGTGCCATCAGCAAACAAGGACAGGGAGACACTGAAGCTTTCTTT. The chain couples TRBV10-3 to TRBJ1-1, with 8 positions matching TRBD1. CDR3 length equals 15 residues. After removal of 6 bases from V and 3 bases from J, the junction contained 9 bases not matched to a gene. CDR1 is ENHRY and CDR2 is SYGVKD in the germline V gene.